The rows below give T cell receptor beta chains drawn from one sample of a study of T-cell reconstitution after alpha-beta-depleted transplantation in children. TCRdb called the PCR reads again in MiXCR, with one record for every CDR3 protein. The table lists 250,000 to 400,000 distinct CDR3 sequences, around 25% of them singletons, with about a tenth in the top ten. The sample in question was PBMCs, mostly from graft donor cells, obtained 180 days after TCRalphabeta/CD19-depleted stem cell transplant. These TCRs come from a male patient younger than 18 who had a stem cell transplant for acute lymphoblastic leukemia, so the T cells may come from the graft donor. Each CDR3 is given with its conserved first and last residue. D genes are given only for firm matches. For some rows the clone size is stated as once, few or many, or as a class when expanded; others skip it.

>TRBJ2-5|-|TRBV14|-
TGTGCCAGCAGCCAAGTCGCAGGGGCCGAGACCCAGTACTTC
CASSQVAGAETQYF
>TRBJ2-7|-|TRBV11-2|-
TGTGCCAGCACTTGGAGCTCCTACGAGCAGTACTTC
CASTWSSYEQYF
>TRBJ1-6|-|TRBV6-1|-
TGTGCCAGCAGATCGGGAACGGAGAATTCACCCCTCCACTTT
CASRSGTENSPLHF
>TRBJ2-3|few|TRBV27|-
TGTGCCAGCTCCCTGGAGGGCCTGAGTGCAGATACGCAGTATTTT
CASSLEGLSADTQYF
>TRBJ2-7|-|TRBV7-6|TRBD2
TGTGCCAGCACCCCGGGAGGGCCTTTTTACGAGCAGTACTTC
CASTPGGPFYEQYF
>TRBJ2-5|-|TRBV7-9|-
TGTGCCAGCAGCCTCACGAGCGGGGAGACCCAGTACTTC
CASSLTSGETQYF
>TRBJ2-2|-|TRBV9|-
TGTGCCAGCAGCGGTATGGGCGGGGAGCTGTTTTTT
CASSGMGGELFF
>TRBJ1-2|-|TRBV7-2|-
TGTGCCAGCAGACGTAACTATGGCTACACCTTC
CASRRNYGYTF
>TRBJ2-7|-|TRBV6-5|TRBD2
TGTGCCAGCAGTTACTCGCGGGGACTAGCGGGTTACGAGCAGTACTTC
CASSYSRGLAGYEQYF
>TRBJ2-7|-|TRBV9|TRBD1
TGTGCCAGCAGCGCGACAGGGCTTAGCTCCTACGAGCAGTACTTC
CASSATGLSSYEQYF
>TRBJ2-5|-|TRBV12-3/TRBV12-4|TRBD1
TGTGCCAGCAGTCTCCGGGACAGGGGTATCAACCAAGAGACCCAGTACTTC
CASSLRDRGINQETQYF
>TRBJ2-1|-|TRBV2|TRBD2
TGTGCCAGCAGTGAAGTTAGCGGGAGGGCCATCGAGCAGTTCTTC
CASSEVSGRAIEQFF
>TRBJ2-7|few|TRBV18|-
TGTGCCAGCTCACCACCGGGCAGGGGAGGCGAGCAGTACTTC
CASSPPGRGGEQYF
>TRBJ1-1|-|TRBV4-1|TRBD1
TGCGCCAGCAGCCCCCCTGGGGACAGGGAAGTCGAAGCTTTCTTT
CASSPPGDREVEAFF
>TRBJ1-1|many|TRBV5-1|TRBD1
TGCGCCAGCAGCCGGGGACAGTTGAACACTGAAGCTTTCTTT
CASSRGQLNTEAFF
>TRBJ2-1|few|TRBV7-9|-
TGTGCCAGCAGCTTAGCCCCAGAGAATGAGCAGTTCTTC
CASSLAPENEQFF